These 18 T cell receptor beta chains came from one sample sequenced in a study of T-cell memory formation after mild COVID-19. TCRdb used MiXCR to reprocess the 5' RACE reads, holding one entry per CDR3 protein. The table shows fewer than 600,000 distinct CDR3 sequences, with about a fifth occurring only once. The sequencing sample was made of PBMCs or a T cell subset sorted from them (not recorded which). Receptors were obtained from an adult woman who had mild COVID-19 (a few samples of this study predate the infection). Cell type and time point are not known.

The rearrangement uses TRBV24-1 and TRBJ2-2, with TRBD2 identical over 11 bases. The CDR3 has 17 residues. Germline V gives CDR1 KGHDR, CDR2 SFDVKD. The junction had 5 bases not matched to a gene; V was cut back by 5 bases and J by 1 base. The CDR3 DNA reads as TGTGCCACCAGTGCGGGACTAGCGGCGATGAACACCGGGGAGCTGTTTTTT. The encoded protein is CATSAGLAAMNTGELFF.

The chain uses TRBV12-3 or TRBV12-4 and TRBJ1-6, with D tentatively TRBD1 (5 bases). The CDR3 totals 14 residues. V was cut by 7 bases and J by 5 bases, with 12 bases left in between. The CDR3 here is CASTWAGNNSPLHF. In DNA, the CDR3 is TGTGCCAGCACTTGGGCAGGGAATAATTCACCCCTCCACTTT.

The chain has TRBV5-1 and TRBJ2-7; 8 bases line up with TRBD1. This CDR3 region has 15 residues. V shed 0 bases, J shed 4 bases, and the junction held 6 bases outside the gene matches. The V gene's germline CDR1 is SGHRS and CDR2 YFSETQ. The CDR3 here is CASSLVPTGEYEQYF. DNA for the CDR3: TGCGCCAGCAGCTTGGTTCCGACAGGGGAGTACGAGCAGTACTTC. The whole variable domain, filled in from reference TRBV5-1 and TRBJ2-7, reads KAGVTQTPRYLIKTRGQQVTLSCSPISGHRSVSWYQQTPGQGLQFLFEYFSETQRNKGNFPGRFSGRQFSNSRSEMNVSTLELGDSALYLCASSLVPTGEYEQYFGPGTRLTVT.

This clonotype was observed at least ten times. The rearrangement links TRBV20-1 to TRBJ1-1, with unresolved D. The CDR3 runs to 13 residues. Germline V gene sequence: CDR1 DFQATT, CDR2 SNEGSKA (reference sequence). The ends were cut back, 5 bases at V and 0 bases at J, with 10 bases in the middle. CDR3: CSALDGMNTEAFF. The CDR3 nucleotides read TGCAGTGCTTTAGACGGCATGAACACTGAAGCTTTCTTT.

The sample holds a few counts of this clonotype. This rearrangement joins TRBV4-1 to TRBJ2-2, with TRBD1 matching over 9 bases. Trimming took 3 bases from V and 2 from J; bases not matched to a gene: 10. This CDR3 has 18 amino acids. The V gene's germline CDR1 is MGHRA and CDR2 YSYEKL. CDR3 in amino acids: CASSHPPGQGLNTGELFF. CDR3 bases: TGCGCCAGCAGCCACCCTCCGGGACAGGGCCTCAACACCGGGGAGCTGTTTTTT.

This clonotype was counted only a few times. The chain recombines TRBV11-2 with TRBJ2-5; D gene uncertain. Trimming cost V 5 bases and J 1 base, with 14 bases left between them. The length of the CDR3 is 15 residues. CDR1 and CDR2 (germline): SGHAT, FQNNGV. CDR3: CASSRSPASQETQYF. The CDR3 DNA sequence: TGTGCCAGCAGCAGGTCCCCTGCCAGCCAAGAGACCCAGTACTTC.

This clonotype appeared a few times. The genes are TRBV18 and TRBJ2-4, with a tentative D call TRBD2 (5 bases). V was shortened by 2 bases and J by 7 bases, with 9 bases between the two germline ends. The CDR3 contains 13 residues. Germline V lookup: CDR1 KGHSH, CDR2 LQKENI. CDR3 DNA sequence: TGTGCCAGCTCACCAGGCAGAGGGAACATTCAGTACTTC. This encodes CASSPGRGNIQYF. Full variable domain (rest looked up from reference TRBV18 and TRBJ2-4): NAGVMQNPRHLVRRRGQEARLRCSPMKGHSHVYWYRQLPEEGLKFMVYLQKENIIDESGMPKERFSAEFPKEGPSILRIQQVVRGDSAAYFCASSPGRGNIQYFGAGTRLSVL.

The CDR3, as DNA: TGTGCCAGCAGCTTGGACAGTCTAAGCAATCAGCCCCAGCATTTT. It encodes CASSLDSLSNQPQHF. This rearrangement joins TRBV5-6 to TRBJ1-5, with D unresolved. Germline CDR1 reads SGHDT; CDR2 reads YYEEEE. CDR3 length equals 15 residues. V lost 0 bases and J 1 base, leaving 8 bases between the germline ends.

This clonotype was detected a few times. This chain connects TRBV4-1 to TRBJ1-1, with 8 bases matching TRBD1. Trimming took 2 bases from V and 3 from J; bases not matched to a gene: 14. The CDR3 loop spans 18 amino acids. Germline V CDR1 and CDR2: MGHRA, YSYEKL. The CDR3 reads CASSQPLQGEYVYTEAFF. The CDR3 DNA is TGCGCCAGCAGCCAACCCCTACAGGGGGAATATGTTTACACTGAAGCTTTCTTT.

The rearrangement joins TRBV30 to TRBJ2-5; D may be TRBD1 or TRBD2 (5 bases each). The CDR3 spans 15 residues. In germline, CDR1 is GTSNPN, CDR2 SVGIG (reference sequence). V was clipped by 0 bases and J by 1 base, with 12 bases between them. The CDR3 nucleotides are TGTGCCTGGAGTGTACTGAGGGGTACCCAAGAGACCCAGTACTTC. It yields the protein CAWSVLRGTQETQYF.

The J gene is TRBJ1-2, the V gene TRBV5-4; TRBD1 matches at 7 bases. Per germline, CDR1 SGHNT and CDR2 YYREEE (reference sequence). J lost 10 bases, V lost 3 bases, and 3 bases had no gene match. This CDR3 spans 11 amino acids. The CDR3 reads CASSSTGFYTF. As DNA, the CDR3 is TGTGCCAGCAGCTCGACAGGGTTCTACACCTTC. Full variable domain (rest looked up from reference TRBV5-4 and TRBJ1-2): ETGVTQSPTHLIKTRGQQVTLRCSSQSGHNTVSWYQQALGQGPQFIFQYYREEENGRGNFPPRFSGLQFPNYSSELNVNALELDDSALYLCASSSTGFYTFGSGTRLTVV.

The chain joins TRBV29-1 to TRBJ2-1; 10 bases are a match to TRBD2. CDR1 is SQVTM and CDR2 is ANQGSEA in the germline V gene. V dropped 4 bases and J dropped 6; count of bases not matched to a gene: 3. This CDR3 is 13 amino acids long. The DNA for the CDR3 is TGCAGCGTTGGTCTAGCGGGAGTCAATGAGCAGTTCTTC. Protein sequence: CSVGLAGVNEQFF.

J is TRBJ2-7 and V is TRBV3-1, with D tentatively TRBD2 (6 bases). CDR1 LGHDT and CDR2 YNNKEL come from the germline V gene (reference sequence). The V end was cut by 0 bases, the J end by 4 bases, with 10 bases between. The CDR3 loop spans 14 amino acids. The CDR3 protein is CASSQEFAGYEQYF. CDR3 DNA sequence: TGTGCCAGCAGCCAAGAATTCGCGGGGTACGAGCAGTACTTC.

The chain links TRBV14 to TRBJ2-3, with D uncertain. The germline CDR1 and CDR2 sequences are SGHDN and FVKESK. V lost 4 bases to trimming and J lost 10 bases, with 12 bases between them. The CDR3 contains 12 residues. This CDR3 is CASSRTTIAQYF. CDR3 coding DNA: TGTGCCAGCAGCCGCACCACAATAGCGCAGTATTTT.

This clonotype occurred many times. This chain connects TRBV7-9 to TRBJ2-7; D gene uncertain. Germline V CDR1 and CDR2: SEHNR, FQNEAQ (reference sequence). The V end lost 0 bases, the J end lost 2 bases, and 11 bases lay between the germline ends. The CDR3 has 15 residues. This CDR3 reads CASSLAGTATYEQYF. The CDR3, as DNA: TGTGCCAGCAGCTTAGCGGGTACGGCTACCTACGAGCAGTACTTC.

This clonotype was counted only a few times. The chain links TRBV24-1 to TRBJ2-5, with TRBD1 identical over 7 bases. V trimming: 3 bases; J trimming: 2 bases; junction bases outside the gene matches: 5. Germline CDR1 and CDR2: KGHDR and SFDVKD. CDR3 length: 15 amino acids. This CDR3 reads CATSDPTGQQETQYF. In DNA, the CDR3 is TGTGCCACCAGTGATCCGACGGGACAGCAAGAGACCCAGTACTTC.

This clonotype was detected only a few times. The chain has TRBV9 and TRBJ2-1, with TRBD2 as a possible D gene (5 bases). CDR1 and CDR2 from the germline V gene are SGDLS and YYNGEE. Trimming shortened V by 0 bases and J by 8 bases, and 24 bases separated the two germline ends. The CDR3 extends over 18 amino acids. This chain's CDR3 is CASSVGPTSAAVWYEQFF. The CDR3 region has the DNA TGTGCCAGCAGCGTAGGACCTACGTCAGCGGCCGTTTGGTATGAGCAGTTCTTC.

This CDR3 is CASSPGTSDEQFF. The CDR3 DNA sequence: TGTGCCAGCAGCCCCGGGACTAGCGATGAGCAGTTCTTC. This chain links TRBV3-1 with TRBJ2-1; the match to TRBD2 covers 10 bases. V lost 4 bases and J lost 8; bases outside the gene matches: 2. CDR1 is LGHDT, CDR2 YNNKEL, per germline (reference sequence). This CDR3 has 13 amino acids.